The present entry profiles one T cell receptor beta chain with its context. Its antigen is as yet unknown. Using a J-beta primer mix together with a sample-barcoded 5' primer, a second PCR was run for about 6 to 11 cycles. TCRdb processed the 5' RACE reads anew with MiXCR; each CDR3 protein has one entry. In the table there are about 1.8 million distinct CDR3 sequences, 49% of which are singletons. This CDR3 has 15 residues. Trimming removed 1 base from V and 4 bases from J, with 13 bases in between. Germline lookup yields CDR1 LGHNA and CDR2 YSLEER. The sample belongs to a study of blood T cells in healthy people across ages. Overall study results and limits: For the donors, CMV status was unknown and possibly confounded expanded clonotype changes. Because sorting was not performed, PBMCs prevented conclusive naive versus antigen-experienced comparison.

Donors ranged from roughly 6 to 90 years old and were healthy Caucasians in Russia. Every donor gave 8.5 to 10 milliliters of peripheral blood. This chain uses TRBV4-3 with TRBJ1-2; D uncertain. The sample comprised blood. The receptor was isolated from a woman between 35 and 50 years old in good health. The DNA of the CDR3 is TGCGCCAGCAGCCAAGGGGGATCGGGAGGCTATGGCTACACCTTC. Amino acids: CASSQGGSGGYGYTF.